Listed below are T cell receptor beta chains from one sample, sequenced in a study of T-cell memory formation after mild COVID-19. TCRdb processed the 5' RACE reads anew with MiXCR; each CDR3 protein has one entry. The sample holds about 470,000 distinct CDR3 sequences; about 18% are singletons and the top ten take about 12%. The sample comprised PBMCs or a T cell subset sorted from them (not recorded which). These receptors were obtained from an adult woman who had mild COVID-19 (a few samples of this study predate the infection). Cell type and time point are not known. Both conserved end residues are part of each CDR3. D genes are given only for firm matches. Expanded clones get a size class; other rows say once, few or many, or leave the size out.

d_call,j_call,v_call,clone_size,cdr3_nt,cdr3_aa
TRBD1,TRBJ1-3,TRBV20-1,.,TGCAGTGCTGGGGGACAGGGTTCGTCTGGAAACACCATATATTTT,CSAGGQGSSGNTIYF
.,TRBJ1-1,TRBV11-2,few,TGTGCCAGCAGCGCCCGACAGGCCTCGAACACTGAAGCTTTCTTT,CASSARQASNTEAFF
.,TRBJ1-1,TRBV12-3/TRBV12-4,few,TGTGCCAGCAGTTTATCAAGGGACGCTTTCTTT,CASSLSRDAFF
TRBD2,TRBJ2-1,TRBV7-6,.,TGTGCCAGCAGCTTGGTCGGACTAGCGGGAGGCTACAATGAGCAGTTCTTC,CASSLVGLAGGYNEQFF
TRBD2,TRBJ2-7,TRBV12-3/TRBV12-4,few,TGTGCCAGCAGTTTAGACGTTGGGGGGGACTACGAGCAGTACTTC,CASSLDVGGDYEQYF
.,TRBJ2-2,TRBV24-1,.,TGTGCCACCAGTGCGAGGGAAACCGGGGAGCTGTTTTTT,CATSARETGELFF
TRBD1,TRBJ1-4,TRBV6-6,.,TGTTCCAGCAGTTTGACAGGGTTTAATGAAAAACTGTTTTTT,CSSSLTGFNEKLFF
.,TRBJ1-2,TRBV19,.,TGTGCCAGTAGTTGGACAGACATCAACTATGGCTACACCTTC,CASSWTDINYGYTF
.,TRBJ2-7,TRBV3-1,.,TGTGCCAGCAGCCAAGATGTTGGAGCGGTATTTCCTCGCGGCCTCGAGCAGTACTTC,CASSQDVGAVFPRGLEQYF
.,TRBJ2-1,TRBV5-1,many,TGCGCCAGCAGCTTGGCGGGGCTAGCATACGAGCAGTTCTTC,CASSLAGLAYEQFF
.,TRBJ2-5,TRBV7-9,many,TGTGCCAGCAGCCTAACTCCGACAGTCCAAGAGACCCAGTACTTC,CASSLTPTVQETQYF
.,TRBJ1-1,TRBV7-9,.,TGTGCCAGCAGACGCGGACAGCTGTTGATGAACACTGAAGCTTTCTTT,CASRRGQLLMNTEAFF
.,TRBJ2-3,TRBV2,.,TGTGCCAGCAGTCTTAAGCGAGATACGCAGTATTTT,CASSLKRDTQYF
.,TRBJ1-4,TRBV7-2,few,TGTGCCAGCAGCTTAGTATCCAGTCTCGGTGAAAAACTGTTTTTT,CASSLVSSLGEKLFF
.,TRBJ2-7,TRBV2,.,TGTGCCAGCAGTGAAGCGGCCAGGGGAATCGAGCAGTACTTC,CASSEAARGIEQYF
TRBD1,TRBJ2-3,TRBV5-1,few,TGCGCCAGCAGCTCGGGACAGGGCTTGGTTGGTACGCAGTATTTT,CASSSGQGLVGTQYF
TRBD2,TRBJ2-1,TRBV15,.,TGTGCCACCAGCGGGGCGGGACTAGGGGGTGAGCAGTTCTTC,CATSGAGLGGEQFF
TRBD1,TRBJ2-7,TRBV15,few,TGTGCCACCAGCAGAGACCGGGACAGGGGCCCCTACGAGCAGTACTTC,CATSRDRDRGPYEQYF